This T cell receptor (beta chain) was captured in a study of post-analysis software for immune sequencing data. Comments on this clonotype: Antigen unknown.

The germline V and J ends were trimmed by 5 bases and 3 bases, with 11 bases remaining between them. CDR3 length: 14 residues. Points from the study as a whole: Those samples that were prepared in the same batch co-clustered strongly by F measure. Five TRBV segments, TRBV5-6, TRBV5-1 and TRBV20-1 among them, were found more frequent in patients than controls. Among multiple sclerosis patients, normalized Chao1 diversity was significantly below that of controls.

Incorporated into the TCR beta cDNA libraries were unique molecular identifiers, which served to reduce PCR and sequencing biases. TCRdb reanalysed the PCR reads using MiXCR and keeps one entry per CDR3 protein. The sample records roughly 570,000 distinct CDR3 sequences, 30% to 40% being singletons. The source material was blood. This TCR came from a girl between 2 and 17 years old with multiple sclerosis. This chain uses TRBV12-3 or TRBV12-4 with TRBJ2-1; D is perhaps TRBD2 (5 bases). The DNA of the CDR3 is TGTGCCAGCAGTCCCACCCGGGACTACAATGAGCAGTTCTTC. Residues: CASSPTRDYNEQFF.